One and the same sample provided the 7 T cell receptor beta chains below, sequenced in a study of Ad26.COV2.S vaccination and SARS-CoV-2 variants. Documented treatment: some 20 received Ad26.COV2.S at low or high dose, single or two shots; 5 received placebo; per-sample allocation not given. Each sample was drawn 63 days after the first injection (of vaccine or placebo). TCRdb's copy holds only in-frame clones and misses some; the assay was immunoSEQ multiplex PCR. The table lists 380,000 or so clones, about 89% of them singletons, with approximately 5% in the top ten. This specimen was peripheral blood, taken in a trial of Ad26.COV2.S vaccine versus placebo. The receptor source for this set is a person aged 18 to 59 who received the Ad26.COV2.S COVID-19 vaccine or a placebo.

The chain recombines TRBV6-5 with TRBJ1-2; no clear D gene. The CDR3 is made up of 11 amino acids. Germline-derived CDR1 and CDR2 are MNHEY and SVGAGI. The V end lost 4 bases, the J end lost 8 bases, and 8 bases lay between the germline ends. CDR3 bases: TGTGCCAGCAGTTCCGCTGGCGGCTACACCTTC. Translating gives CASSSAGGYTF.

The genes are TRBV7-9 and TRBJ2-1; a possible D gene is TRBD2 (6 bases). Germline-derived CDR1 and CDR2 are SEHNR and FQNEAQ (reference sequence). V shed 3 bases and J shed 7 bases, with 10 bases lying between them. The CDR3 is made up of 13 amino acids. The CDR3 sequence: CASSFSRGNEQFF. The DNA for the CDR3 is TGTGCCAGCAGCTTCAGTCGGGGGAATGAGCAGTTCTTC. Looking up the rest from reference TRBV7-9 and TRBJ2-1 gives the full variable domain: DTGVSQNPRHKITKRGQNVTFRCDPISEHNRLYWYRQTLGQGPEFLTYFQNEAQLEKSRLLSDRFSAERPKGSFSTLEIQRTEQGDSAMYLCASSFSRGNEQFFGPGTRLTVL.

This chain joins TRBV29-1 and TRBJ2-7; D is unresolved. The V end was cut by 4 bases, the J end by 3 bases, with 10 bases between. Germline CDR1 SQVTM, CDR2 ANQGSEA. The CDR3 extends over 12 amino acids. As DNA, the CDR3 is TGCAGCGTTGCGGACGTTGGCTACGAGCAGTACTTC. This translates into CSVADVGYEQYF.

The table lists this clone with a count of one. A much larger clone differs from this one at a single base, so this may be a read error. The chain employs TRBV28 and TRBJ2-7; D might be TRBD1 or TRBD2, each matching 5 bases. The CDR3 consists of 14 residues. V was pared by 6 bases and J by 3 bases, with 15 bases between. Germline CDR1 reads MDHEN; CDR2 reads SYDVKM. The DNA for the CDR3 is TGTGCCAGCAGCCGCCGGGACGGAAACTACGAGCAGTACTTC. It yields the protein CASSRRDGNYEQYF.

The genes are TRBV11-2 and TRBJ2-1; the match to TRBD1 covers 8 bases. Germline CDR1 reads SGHAT; CDR2 reads FQNNGV. The CDR3 sequence is 12 residues long. The V gene end was trimmed by 1 base and the J gene end by 10 bases; junction bases not matched to a gene: 0. CDR3 DNA: TGTGCCAGCAGCTTAGGACAGGGGGAGCAGTTCTTC. Amino acid sequence: CASSLGQGEQFF.

The sample holds a few counts of this clone. J is TRBJ1-1 and V is TRBV7-9; no reliable D call. CDR3 length equals 14 residues. V was cut by 4 bases and J by 0 bases, with 9 bases left in between. Germline V CDR1 and CDR2: SEHNR, FQNEAQ (reference sequence). The CDR3 nucleotides are TGTGCCAGCAGCTCTACAGTCATGAACACTGAAGCTTTCTTT. Amino acid sequence: CASSSTVMNTEAFF.

The rearrangement links TRBV5-1 to TRBJ2-3; D is unclear. Trimming took 0 bases from V and 2 from J, leaving 10 bases between them. Per the germline V gene, CDR1 is SGHRS and CDR2 is YFSETQ. The CDR3 runs 15 residues. CDR3 coding DNA: TGCGCCAGCAGCTTGGCGGTAGTATACACAGATACGCAGTATTTT. Residues: CASSLAVVYTDTQYF.